This TCR beta chain was sequenced in a study of blood T cell repertoires in COVID-19. Study summary: Collection of acute and convalescent COVID-19 samples took place in the United States, Italy and Spain.

In germline, CDR1 is LNHNV, CDR2 YYDKDF (reference sequence). The CDR3 is 13 residues long. The V gene end was trimmed by 5 bases and the J gene end by 10 bases; junction bases not matched to a gene: 6. Source study methods: Estimation of nucleated cell counts relied on the amplification of reference gene primers. Data came from immunoSEQ multiplex PCR; TCRdb stores just in-frame clones and leaves some out. D and trimming were read from the DNA, whereas the V and J calls and clone size are those reported in that table. The data contain 200,000 or so clones, about 90% of them singletons. The material sequenced was peripheral blood. The chain links TRBV15 to TRBJ2-1; 9 bases fit TRBD2. The receptor was derived from a man aged 40-49 years with active or convalescent COVID-19. CDR3 nucleotides: TGTGCCACCAGCGGCCTAGCGGGGAACGAGCAGTTCTTC. Translation gives CATSGLAGNEQFF.